This T cell receptor beta chain was captured by sequencing in a study of blood T cell repertoires in COVID-19. Overall study: Sites in the United States, Italy and Spain provided acute and convalescent COVID-19 samples.

Original analysis: How many nucleated cells were present was estimated from reference gene primer amplification. TCRdb keeps only in-frame clones here, not all; method: immunoSEQ multiplex PCR. The V and J calls and clone size come from that table; D and trimming were worked out from the DNA. Among 250,000 or so clones listed, about 88% were seen once. The specimen was peripheral blood. The sequence came from a woman aged 70 to 79 with active or convalescent COVID-19.

In DNA, the CDR3 is TGTGCCATCAGTGGGACTAGCGGGGGGGTGAATGAGCAGTTCTTC. Protein sequence: CAISGTSGGVNEQFF. The rearrangement uses TRBV10-3 and TRBJ2-1; TRBD2 matches 15 bases. The CDR3 has 15 residues. The germline CDR1 and CDR2 sequences are ENHRY and SYGVKD. The ends lost 4 bases at V and 7 bases at J; junction bases unmatched: 2.